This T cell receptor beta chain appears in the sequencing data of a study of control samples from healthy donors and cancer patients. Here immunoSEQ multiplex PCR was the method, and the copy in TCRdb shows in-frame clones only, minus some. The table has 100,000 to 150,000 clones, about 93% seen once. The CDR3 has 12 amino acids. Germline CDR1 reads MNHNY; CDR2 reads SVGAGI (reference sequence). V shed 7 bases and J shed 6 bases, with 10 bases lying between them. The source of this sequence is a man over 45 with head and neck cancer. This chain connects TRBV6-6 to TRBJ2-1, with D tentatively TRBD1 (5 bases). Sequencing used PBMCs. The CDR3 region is CASTDSLNEQFF. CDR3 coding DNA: TGTGCCAGCACCGACAGTCTCAATGAGCAGTTCTTC.